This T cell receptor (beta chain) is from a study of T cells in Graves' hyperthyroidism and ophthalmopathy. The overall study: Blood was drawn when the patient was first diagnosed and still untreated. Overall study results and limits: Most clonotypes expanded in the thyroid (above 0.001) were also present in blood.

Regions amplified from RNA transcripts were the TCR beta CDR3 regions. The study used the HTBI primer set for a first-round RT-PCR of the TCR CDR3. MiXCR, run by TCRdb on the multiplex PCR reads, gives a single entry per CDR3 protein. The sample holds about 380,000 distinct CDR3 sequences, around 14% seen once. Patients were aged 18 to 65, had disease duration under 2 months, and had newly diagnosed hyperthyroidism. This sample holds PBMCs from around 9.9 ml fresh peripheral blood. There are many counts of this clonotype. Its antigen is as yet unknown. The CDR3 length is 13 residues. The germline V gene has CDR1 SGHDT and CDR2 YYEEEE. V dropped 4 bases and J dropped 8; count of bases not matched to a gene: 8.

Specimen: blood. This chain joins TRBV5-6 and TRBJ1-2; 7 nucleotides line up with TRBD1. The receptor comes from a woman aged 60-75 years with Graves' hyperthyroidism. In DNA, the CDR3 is TGTGCCAGCAGCAGAACAGGGGATCAGGGCTACACCTTC. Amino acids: CASSRTGDQGYTF.